This entry lists 3 T cell receptor beta chains sequenced from one sample in a study of control samples from healthy donors and cancer patients. Repertoires were generated with immunoSEQ multiplex PCR, while TCRdb's copy carries only in-frame clones and drops some. In the table there are 150,000 or so clones, about 90% of which are singletons. The sequenced sample consisted of blood. The origin of the receptors is a man aged 18 to 29 in good health.

The chain carries TRBV6-5 and TRBJ2-5; D is uncertain. The CDR3 totals 11 residues. Germline V gene lookup returns CDR1 MNHEY and CDR2 SVGAGI. The V gene lost 9 bases and the J gene lost 2 bases, with 7 bases spanning the gap. CDR3 residues: CASRRQETQYF. DNA of the CDR3: TGTGCCAGTAGAAGGCAAGAGACCCAGTACTTC.

The rearrangement uses TRBV7-8 and TRBJ1-2, with a tentative D call TRBD1 (5 bases). The CDR3 has 14 amino acids. Germline loops: CDR1 SGHVS, CDR2 FQNEAQ. V lost 5 bases, J lost 7 bases, and 17 bases lay in between. The CDR3 sequence: CASSRVGRVVGYTF. The CDR3 bases are TGTGCCAGCAGCCGAGTCGGCAGGGTGGTTGGCTACACCTTC.

The chain uses TRBV4-2 and TRBJ1-2; no clear D. This CDR3 has 11 amino acids. Germline V gene sequence: CDR1 LGHNA, CDR2 YNFKEQ. V lost 1 base and J 7 bases, leaving 4 bases between the germline ends. The CDR3, as DNA: TGTGCCAGCAGCCAAGCGGCTGGCTACACCTTC. Its protein is CASSQAAGYTF.